This T cell receptor beta chain derives from a study of blood T cell repertoires in COVID-19. As originally analysed: Amplified reference gene primers provided the basis for estimating nucleated cell counts. Measured with immunoSEQ multiplex PCR; TCRdb has only the in-frame clones, and not every one. That table furnishes V, J and clone size, whereas the DNA furnished D and trimming. The top ten hold 9.9% of the sample, which has roughly 330,000 clones, 80% to 90% seen once. Patients from Seattle were sampled longitudinally, starting during active infection. The source material was peripheral blood. The sequence derives from a man aged 30 to 45 with COVID-19, enrolled during active disease.

This CDR3 is CASSLSGRASNEQFF. CDR3 coding DNA: TGTGCCAGCAGTTTAAGCGGGAGGGCCAGTAATGAGCAGTTCTTC. The chain carries TRBV5-4 and TRBJ2-1, with 10 bases aligning to TRBD2. The CDR3 runs 15 residues. The V gene end was trimmed by 5 bases and the J gene end by 7 bases; junction bases not matched to a gene: 9. Per the germline V gene, CDR1 is SGHNT and CDR2 is YYREEE (reference sequence).